A single sample is the source of the 31 T cell receptor beta chains below, sequenced in a study of cytomegalovirus exposure and HLA in healthy donors. The PCR was carried out with 60 Vbeta primers and 13 Jbeta primers. The repertoire was sequenced with immunoSEQ multiplex PCR; TCRdb's copy has only in-frame clones and lacks some. This sample has approximately 120,000 clones; about 74% occur once, and the top ten carry 2% to 3%. The sequencing input was PBMCs. The receptors here all came from a female donor in good health and CMV-seronegative.

For this clone: An end of the junction differs from the germline gene, which may be a read error. The chain links TRBV7-9 to TRBJ1-2; the D is unclear. This CDR3 has 13 residues. CDR1 is SEHNR and CDR2 is FQNEAQ in the germline V gene (reference sequence). CDR3: CSSSHPGGRGYTF. CDR3 bases: TGTTCCAGCAGCCACCCGGGAGGCCGTGGCTACACCTTC.

This clone appeared once. The rearrangement uses TRBV29-1 and TRBJ1-1; 9 bases line up with TRBD1. Germline V gene lookup returns CDR1 SQVTM and CDR2 ANQGSEA. CDR3 length equals 15 residues. The ends lost 6 bases at V and 5 bases at J; junction bases unmatched: 13. The CDR3: CSVGGSDRGDTEAFF. DNA for the CDR3: TGCAGCGTGGGGGGTAGTGACAGGGGGGATACTGAAGCTTTCTTT.

The chain recombines TRBV19 with TRBJ2-7, with 10 bases that match TRBD1. Germline CDR1 reads LNHDA; CDR2 reads SQIVND (reference sequence). V was clipped by 5 bases and J by 6 bases; unmatched bases: 4. The CDR3 totals 13 residues. The CDR3 coding sequence is TGTGCCAGTAGTCTCGGACAGGGGGGCGAGCAGTACTTC. Residues: CASSLGQGGEQYF.

The rearrangement joins TRBV9 to TRBJ2-3, with D maybe TRBD1 (6 bases). Germline CDR1 reads SGDLS; CDR2 reads YYNGEE. V lost 0 bases and J lost 4, with 18 bases in between. This CDR3 is built from 17 residues. The CDR3, as DNA: TGTGCCAGCAGCGTAGCTACGGGCAGGGGTGGCGCAGATACGCAGTATTTT. Amino acids: CASSVATGRGGADTQYF.

The genes are TRBV28 and TRBJ1-2; D remains ambiguous. The CDR3 is 12 amino acids. Germline CDR1 MDHEN, CDR2 SYDVKM. With 5 bases removed from V and 7 bases from J, the gap between germline ends came to 11 bases. CDR3 sequence: CASSTSGFGYTF. The CDR3 nucleotides read TGTGCCAGCAGTACATCGGGGTTTGGCTACACCTTC.

This clone was detected once. This chain links TRBV7-6 with TRBJ2-1; 11 bases are a match to TRBD1. V shed 7 bases and J 8 bases; nucleotides not matched to a gene: 16. CDR3 length equals 17 residues. Looked up from germline, CDR1 is SGHVS and CDR2 is FNYEAQ. The CDR3 loop is CASTELSIGTGGHEQFF. The CDR3, as DNA: TGTGCCAGCACCGAGTTAAGCATAGGGACAGGGGGGCATGAGCAGTTCTTC.

J is TRBJ2-1 and V is TRBV2; weak D call: TRBD2 (6 bases). In germline, CDR1 is SNHLY, CDR2 FYNNEI. This CDR3 spans 14 amino acids. V was shortened by 7 bases and J by 8 bases, with 18 bases between the two germline ends. CDR3 DNA: TGTGCCAGCATTATCGGGGGATATAGCGATGAGCAGTTCTTC. Amino acid sequence: CASIIGGYSDEQFF. The whole variable domain, filled in from reference TRBV2 and TRBJ2-1, reads EPEVTQTPSHQVTQMGQEVILRCVPISNHLYFYWYRQILGQKVEFLVSFYNNEISEKSEIFDDQFSVERPDGSNFTLKIRSTKLEDSAMYFCASIIGGYSDEQFFGPGTRLTVL.

This rearrangement joins TRBV4-1 to TRBJ2-3; tentatively, D is TRBD2 (6 bases). Germline V CDR1 and CDR2: MGHRA, YSYEKL. Trimming took 2 bases from V and 2 from J, leaving 17 bases between them. This CDR3 has 17 amino acids. In nucleotides, the CDR3 is TGCGCCAGCAGCCAATCGGGACTCCTTCTAGCCACAGATACGCAGTATTTT. Translation gives CASSQSGLLLATDTQYF.

The V gene is TRBV19, the J gene TRBJ2-3, with D possibly matching TRBD2 (5 bases). Per the germline V gene, CDR1 is LNHDA and CDR2 is SQIVND (reference sequence). The CDR3 sequence is 14 residues long. V shed 5 bases and J shed 2 bases, with 11 bases lying between them. The CDR3 reads CASSEGWDTDTQYF. CDR3 bases: TGTGCCAGTAGTGAGGGATGGGACACAGATACGCAGTATTTT.

This clone is a singleton in its sample. The chain carries TRBV27 and TRBJ2-5, with D maybe TRBD1 (6 bases). Germline CDR1 is MNHEY and CDR2 is SMNVEV (reference sequence). V gave up 3 bases and J gave up 2 bases, with 7 bases separating them. The CDR3 contains 13 residues. The chain's CDR3 is CASSLRGQETQYF. Here the CDR3 DNA reads TGTGCCAGCAGTTTGAGGGGGCAAGAGACCCAGTACTTC.

The chain couples TRBV5-7 to TRBJ1-2; D possibly corresponds to TRBD1 (6 bases). TRBV5-7 is filed as an ORF, its function uncertain. The CDR3 runs 16 residues. V shed 4 bases and J shed 0 bases, with 16 bases lying between them. The CDR3 coding sequence is TGTGCCAGCAGCCTTACAGGGATCGAAGCTAACTATGGCTACACCTTC. It codes for CASSLTGIEANYGYTF.

The CDR3 coding sequence is TGTGCCAGCTCACGGGACAGATCCACAGATACGCAGTATTTT. Translation: CASSRDRSTDTQYF. The chain couples TRBV18 to TRBJ2-3, with 7 positions matching TRBD1. The CDR3 totals 14 residues. Germline loops: CDR1 KGHSH, CDR2 LQKENI. The trim removed 4 bases at V and 2 bases at J, leaving 3 bases unmatched.

A word on this clone: Here the CDR3 omits its conserved ending phenylalanine or tryptophan, so a read error is the likely source. The chain uses TRBV28 and TRBJ1-5, with no clear D. V shed 6 bases and J shed 6 bases, with 12 bases lying between them. The CDR3 totals 13 residues. The germline V gene has CDR1 MDHEN and CDR2 SYDVKM. CDR3 coding DNA: TGTGCCAGCAGGGCTCCTCCTAGTCAGCCCCAGCATCTT. This gives the protein CASRAPPSQPQHL.

This chain joins TRBV11-2 and TRBJ2-5, with 12 bases that match TRBD2. Germline V lookup: CDR1 SGHAT, CDR2 FQNNGV. The J segment lost 5 bases and the V segment lost 5 bases, leaving 6 bases of the junction unmatched. CDR3 length: 15 residues. The CDR3 DNA follows: TGTGCCAGCAGCCCGCTAGCGGGGGGGCTGGAGACCCAGTACTTC. Protein sequence: CASSPLAGGLETQYF.

CDR3 DNA: TGTGCCACCAGCAGAACGGAGGACAGTGCCTACAATGAGCAGTTCTTC. Amino acids: CATSRTEDSAYNEQFF. The chain employs TRBV15 and TRBJ2-1; D might be TRBD1 (6 bases). The CDR3 runs 16 residues. Germline V lookup: CDR1 LNHNV, CDR2 YYDKDF (reference sequence). V lost 2 bases and J lost 2, with 13 bases in between.

The J gene is TRBJ1-2, the V gene TRBV6-5; TRBD1 matches at 9 bases. Germline V lookup: CDR1 MNHEY, CDR2 SVGAGI. V gave up 4 bases and J gave up 5 bases; unmatched junction bases: 5. This CDR3 region has 14 residues. The CDR3 sequence: CASSSGQGWYGYTF. The CDR3 DNA reads as TGTGCCAGCAGTTCGGGACAGGGATGGTATGGCTACACCTTC.

This CDR3 is CASSPPTDRAGYGYTF. The CDR3 region has the DNA TGTGCCAGCTCACCCCCTACAGACAGGGCGGGCTATGGCTACACCTTC. The chain links TRBV18 to TRBJ1-2; TRBD1 aligns across 7 bases. Germline-derived CDR1 and CDR2 are KGHSH and LQKENI. Germline trimming cut 3 bases from V and 4 bases from J; bases unmatched to any gene: 11. The CDR3 runs 16 residues. The full variable domain, its missing parts supplied by reference TRBV18 and TRBJ1-2, is NAGVMQNPRHLVRRRGQEARLRCSPMKGHSHVYWYRQLPEEGLKFMVYLQKENIIDESGMPKERFSAEFPKEGPSILRIQQVVRGDSAAYFCASSPPTDRAGYGYTFGSGTRLTVV.

The table lists this clone with a count of one. The CDR3 DNA is TGTGCCAGCAGCCAGGGACAGGGGGTACAGCCCCAGCATTTT. Its translation: CASSQGQGVQPQHF. The gene calls are TRBV6-5 and TRBJ1-5, with 11 bases lining up with TRBD1. The CDR3 sequence is 14 residues long. The V gene's germline CDR1 is MNHEY and CDR2 SVGAGI. The V and J ends lost 6 bases and 7 bases, in that order; junction bases with no gene match: 5.

The V and J genes are TRBV5-1 and TRBJ1-3; 9 bases fit TRBD2. The J call may not be correct, given that the DNA end is closer to TRBJ2-2. The germline CDR1 and CDR2 sequences are SGHRS and YFSETQ. The CDR3 sequence is 15 residues long. The CDR3 loop reads CASSLRLAGSGELFF. The CDR3 DNA reads as TGCGCCAGCAGCTTGCGCCTAGCGGGGTCCGGGGAGCTGTTTTTT.

The chain joins TRBV19 to TRBJ2-2; 7 bases fit TRBD2. The CDR3 length is 15 residues. From germline, CDR1 is LNHDA and CDR2 SQIVND (reference sequence). With V trimmed by 5 bases and J by 3 bases, 6 bases remained unmatched. DNA for the CDR3: TGTGCCAGTAGTCAGGCCCTAGCGGACACCGGGGAGCTGTTTTTT. Residues: CASSQALADTGELFF.

The genes are TRBV27 and TRBJ1-2; D gene uncertain. The CDR3 is 15 residues long. Trimming left V 3 bases short and J 2 bases short, with 13 bases between. In germline, CDR1 is MNHEY, CDR2 SMNVEV (reference sequence). The CDR3 DNA reads as TGTGCCAGCAGTTTTGGGCCCCCGGGGAACTATGGCTACACCTTC. Translating gives CASSFGPPGNYGYTF.

This rearrangement joins TRBV19 to TRBJ1-1; perhaps TRBD1 as D (6 bases). V was shortened by 7 bases and J by 7 bases, with 10 bases between the two germline ends. Germline V gene data show CDR1 as LNHDA and CDR2 as SQIVND (reference sequence). This CDR3 contains 11 residues. The DNA for the CDR3 is TGTGCCAGTACCCTAGGGGGTGAAGCTTTCTTT. It specifies CASTLGGEAFF.

V and J are TRBV7-8 and TRBJ2-5, with 8 positions matching TRBD2. CDR3 length: 18 residues. After removal of 5 bases from V and 4 bases from J, the junction contained 18 bases not matched to a gene. The germline CDR1 and CDR2 sequences are SGHVS and FQNEAQ. The CDR3 DNA is TGTGCCAGCAGCGCCGGGGGGGCGACCCTGAGGGGGGGAGAGACCCAGTACTTC. Translating gives CASSAGGATLRGGETQYF.

The chain links TRBV5-1 to TRBJ2-3; D perhaps matches TRBD1 (5 bases). Trimming stripped 6 bases from V and 3 bases from J, with 20 bases between. The CDR3 has 16 residues. Germline V gene sequence: CDR1 SGHRS, CDR2 YFSETQ. For the CDR3, the DNA is TGCGCCAGCAAACAGCTCGCAGGGTCTAGAACAGATACGCAGTATTTT. This encodes CASKQLAGSRTDTQYF.

The chain links TRBV6-1 to TRBJ2-7; D remains unclear. The CDR3 sequence is 13 residues long. V was pared by 2 bases and J by 2 bases, with 7 bases between. Looked up from germline, CDR1 is MNHNS and CDR2 is SASEGT. CDR3 coding DNA: TGTGCCAGCAGTGAATACAGTACCTACGAGCAGTACTTC. Translated: CASSEYSTYEQYF.

The chain recombines TRBV7-9 with TRBJ2-7, with D perhaps TRBD2 (6 bases). The V end was cut by 5 bases, the J end by 0 bases, with 17 bases between. CDR1 and CDR2 (germline): SEHNR, FQNEAQ (reference sequence). The CDR3 is made up of 16 amino acids. CDR3: CASSDRPAGNSYEQYF. Here the CDR3 DNA reads TGTGCCAGCAGCGATCGGCCCGCGGGAAACTCCTACGAGCAGTACTTC.

The chain carries TRBV27 and TRBJ2-7; 10 bases align to TRBD1. The CDR3 sequence is 16 residues long. V lost 2 bases, J lost 3 bases, and 7 bases stayed unmatched. CDR1 MNHEY and CDR2 SMNVEV come from the germline V gene (reference sequence). The CDR3 DNA follows: TGTGCCAGCAGTTTAATGACAGGGGGCGGAAGCTACGAGCAGTACTTC. This codes for CASSLMTGGGSYEQYF.

This clone has just a few counts. The J gene is TRBJ1-2, the V gene TRBV5-1; 10 bases agree with TRBD1. V was pared by 3 bases and J by 6 bases, with 8 bases of the junction left unmatched. Germline CDR1 SGHRS, CDR2 YFSETQ. CDR3 length equals 15 residues. The CDR3 region is CASSYNPGQGNGYTF. Written as DNA, the CDR3 is TGCGCCAGCAGCTACAATCCGGGACAGGGGAATGGCTACACCTTC.

V usage is TRBV6-4 and J usage is TRBJ2-3, with 9 positions matching TRBD2. CDR3 length: 14 residues. The V gene's germline CDR1 is MRHNA and CDR2 SNTAGT. J lost 4 bases, V lost 3 bases, and 2 bases had no gene match. CDR3 nucleotide sequence: TGTGCCAGCAGTGAGCGGGGGGGCCCAGATACGCAGTATTTT. Translating gives CASSERGGPDTQYF.

The count of this clone is one. V usage is TRBV29-1 and J usage is TRBJ1-2; 7 bases line up with TRBD1. The length of the CDR3 is 12 residues. V lost 4 bases, J lost 6 bases, and 5 bases stayed unmatched. Looked up from germline, CDR1 is SQVTM and CDR2 is ANQGSEA. The CDR3 bases are TGCAGCGTTGCAGACAGGGAAAATGGCTACACCTTC. Protein: CSVADRENGYTF.

The V and J genes are TRBV7-8 and TRBJ1-5; 7 positions match TRBD1. This CDR3 has 16 amino acids. Germline V CDR1 and CDR2: SGHVS, FQNEAQ. Germline trimming cut 4 bases from V and 5 bases from J; bases unmatched to any gene: 11. The CDR3 region has the DNA TGTGCCAGCAGCTCCTTAATGACAGGGCCGTATCAGCCCCAGCATTTT. Translating gives CASSSLMTGPYQPQHF.